Sequencing of this T cell receptor (beta chain) was carried out in a study of shared clonotypes between healthy human individuals. Donors, healthy HIV-negative adults, lacked recent acute infections or vaccinations. Nashville, Tennessee was home to all donors, each a Caucasian adult. Amplification in unsorted PBMC replicate PCRs started from approximately 300 ng DNA, which equals 25,000 to 35,000 T cell genomes. Unsorted PBMC DNA went through sequencing on ten immunoSEQ deep assay plates. Assay: immunoSEQ multiplex PCR; the TCRdb copy retains only in-frame clones and omits some. The table has 450,000 to 600,000 clones, around 80% seen once. The CDR3 totals 14 residues. V lost 2 bases to trimming and J lost 5 bases, with 9 bases between them. From germline, CDR1 is MNHEY and CDR2 SVGAGI.

The receptor comes from a woman in her forties in good health. Some clones in this sample may be carry-over from other donors' samples. The chain joins TRBV6-5 to TRBJ1-4; D call uncertain. The sequencing input was PBMCs. The chain's CDR3 is CASSYGRRNEKLFF. CDR3 in DNA: TGTGCCAGCAGTTACGGCCGCCGAAATGAAAAACTGTTTTTT.